This entry lists 4 T cell receptor beta chains sequenced from one sample in a study of T-cell memory formation after mild COVID-19. MiXCR, run by TCRdb on the 5' RACE reads, gives a single entry per CDR3 protein. The data hold fewer than 550,000 distinct CDR3 sequences, with about 19% observed a single time. The sequenced sample consisted of PBMCs or a T cell subset sorted from them (not recorded which). These receptors originate from an adult woman who had mild COVID-19 (a few samples of this study predate the infection). Cell type and time point are not known.

In its sample, this clonotype was seen a few times. V usage is TRBV10-3 and J usage is TRBJ2-3; the match to TRBD2 covers 8 bases. V was pared by 10 bases and J by 5 bases, with 5 bases of the junction left unmatched. The CDR3 spans 12 residues. Germline values: CDR1 ENHRY, CDR2 SYGVKD. The DNA for the CDR3 is TGTGCCAGCAGCGGGGGAGGAGATACGCAGTATTTT. It translates to CASSGGGDTQYF.

The chain has TRBV14 and TRBJ1-1; 7 bases match TRBD1. The CDR3 is 13 amino acids. V lost 5 bases and J lost 4; bases outside the gene matches: 4. The V gene's germline CDR1 is SGHDN and CDR2 FVKESK. CDR3 in amino acids: CASSFRGATEAFF. CDR3 in DNA: TGTGCCAGCAGCTTCAGGGGGGCCACTGAAGCTTTCTTT.

The rearrangement uses TRBV7-3 and TRBJ2-1; D might be TRBD1 (5 bases). The CDR3 runs to 13 residues. The germline CDR1 and CDR2 sequences are SGHTA and FQGTGA. V was trimmed by 5 bases and J by 13 bases, leaving 18 bases between them. The CDR3: CASSISQDNHQFF. CDR3 bases: TGTGCCAGCAGCATCTCACAGGACAACCACCAGTTCTTC. The full variable domain, with the rest looked up from reference TRBV7-3 and TRBJ2-1, is GAGVSQTPSNKVTEKGKYVELRCDPISGHTALYWYRQSLGQGPEFLIYFQGTGAADDSGLPNDRFFAVRPEGSVSTLKIQRTERGDSAVYLCASSISQDNHQFFGPGTRLTVL.

The V gene is TRBV10-3, the J gene TRBJ1-2, with unresolved D. This CDR3 is 13 amino acids long. Trimming took 2 bases from V and 1 from J, leaving 5 bases between them. Germline CDR1 is ENHRY and CDR2 is SYGVKD. In DNA form, the CDR3 reads TGTGCCATCAGTGAGAAAAATAACTATGGCTACACCTTC. This sequence encodes CAISEKNNYGYTF.